Listed here are 29 T cell receptor beta chains from one sample, sequenced in a study of CD8+CD57+ T cells in acquired aplastic anemia (dated by TCRdb to 2016 to 2018). The listed sequencing device is Illumina HiSeq 2000. Profiling of TCR beta VDJ combinations and CDR3 sequences used genomic DNA as the template. TCRdb reran the public reads through fastp at Q25 and MiXCR, keeping productive beta chains. CDR3 protein duplicates are merged, each entry listing the most common genes and DNA. A total of about 54,000 distinct CDR3 sequences appear in this sample, roughly three fifths of them only once. Of the sample, about 15% is held by the ten largest clones. Expansion of CD8+CD57+ cells had been shown by flow cytometry in the patients chosen for sequencing. Material for sequencing was sorted CD4+, CD8+, or CD8+CD57+ T cells (not recorded which) from PBMCs. These receptors all come from a human donor with aplastic anemia.

This clonotype has ten or more counts. The chain joins TRBV11-2 to TRBJ1-6, with 8 bases matching TRBD1. Trimming took 5 bases from V and 5 from J; bases not matched to a gene: 11. The CDR3 sequence is 17 residues long. The germline gives CDR1 SGHAT, CDR2 FQNNGV. The CDR3 DNA follows: TGTGCCAGCAGCCCCGAAACAGGGGGACAGGATAATTCACCCCTCCACTTT. Protein sequence: CASSPETGGQDNSPLHF.

This chain's CDR3 is CASSQDIWGEGNSPLHF. Here the CDR3 DNA reads TGCGCCAGCAGCCAAGATATATGGGGGGAAGGTAATTCACCCCTCCACTTT. The chain uses TRBV4-3 and TRBJ1-6; D possibly corresponds to TRBD1 (5 bases). Trimming removed 0 bases from V and 6 bases from J, with 15 bases in between. Germline-derived CDR1 and CDR2 are LGHNA and YSLEER. This CDR3 has 17 amino acids.

In this sample, this clonotype turned up a few times. V is TRBV27 and J is TRBJ1-2, with a possible D match to TRBD1 (6 bases). This CDR3 has 14 residues. Looked up from germline, CDR1 is MNHEY and CDR2 is SMNVEV (reference sequence). Trimming cost V 6 bases and J 3 bases, with 14 bases left between them. CDR3 amino acids: CASRSGGADYGYTF. The CDR3 DNA sequence: TGTGCCAGCAGGTCGGGGGGGGCGGACTATGGCTACACCTTC.

The chain recombines TRBV29-1 with TRBJ1-1, with D possibly matching TRBD1 (5 bases). Germline V gene lookup returns CDR1 SQVTM and CDR2 ANQGSEA. The CDR3 length is 11 residues. V lost 6 bases and J 10 bases, leaving 15 bases between the germline ends. CDR3 amino acids: CSVAEQGTAFF. The CDR3 DNA reads TGCAGCGTGGCGGAGCAGGGTACAGCTTTCTTT.

This clonotype is labeled as medium-sized. V and J are TRBV29-1 and TRBJ1-2; 7 bases match TRBD1. The CDR3 consists of 14 residues. Germline loops: CDR1 SQVTM, CDR2 ANQGSEA. Losses at the gene ends were 4 bases for V and 4 bases for J; bases not matched to a gene: 9. CDR3 region: CSVGPGQIAYGYTF. CDR3 coding DNA: TGCAGCGTTGGTCCGGGACAGATTGCCTATGGCTACACCTTC.

This rearrangement joins TRBV19 to TRBJ1-1; no clear D. The CDR3 has 13 amino acids. The germline V gene has CDR1 LNHDA and CDR2 SQIVND (reference sequence). Trimming pared 1 base from V and 10 bases from J, leaving 13 bases between. The CDR3 protein is CASSIAGEGRAFF. In nucleotides, the CDR3 is TGTGCCAGTAGTATAGCTGGGGAGGGAAGAGCTTTCTTT.

This clonotype was seen a handful of times. A single base separates this from a much larger clone, so it may be a read error. V and J are TRBV11-2 and TRBJ1-1; a weak D match, TRBD1 (6 bases). The CDR3 is made up of 13 amino acids. Per germline, CDR1 SGHAT and CDR2 FQNNGV. CDR3 nucleotides: TGTGCCCGCAGCTTCCAGGGGTACACTGAAGCTTTCTTT. It translates to CARSFQGYTEAFF.

Comments on this clonotype: Mismatch with germline at one junction end may stem from a read error. The J gene is TRBJ1-2, the V gene TRBV14, with 7 bases lining up with TRBD1. Germline values: CDR1 SGHDN, CDR2 FVKESK. This CDR3 has 16 residues. CDR3 loop: CASRQGSGGDRYGYTF. Here the CDR3 DNA reads TGTGCCAGCCGCCAAGGCTCCGGGGGGGACAGATATGGCTACACCTTC.

The table lists this clonotype with a few counts. This chain links TRBV7-2 with TRBJ2-5, with TRBD2 matching 8 bases. Germline V gene data show CDR1 as SGHTA and CDR2 as FQGNSA. Trimming removed 4 bases from V and 3 bases from J; junction bases left unmatched: 4. The CDR3 loop spans 14 amino acids. The CDR3 nucleotides read TGTGCCAGCAGCTCGGGACTAGTGGAAGAGACCCAGTACTTC. Translation gives CASSSGLVEETQYF.

The chain employs TRBV11-1 and TRBJ1-3; D call uncertain. Germline CDR1 reads SGHAT; CDR2 reads FQDESV (reference sequence). Deletions cut 3 bases from V and 2 bases from J, with 14 bases between. The CDR3 is 16 residues long. The CDR3 reads CASSFTVSRTGNTIYF. In DNA form, the CDR3 reads TGTGCCAGCAGCTTTACGGTCAGTCGGACTGGAAACACCATATATTTT.

This clonotype is categorized as medium-sized. This sequence joins TRBV29-1 and TRBJ2-2, with D unresolved. The CDR3 loop spans 10 amino acids. V was trimmed by 3 bases and J by 8 bases, leaving 4 bases between them. Germline V gene data show CDR1 as SQVTM and CDR2 as ANQGSEA. Here the CDR3 reads CSVDVGELFF. The DNA of the CDR3 is TGCAGCGTTGATGTGGGGGAGCTGTTTTTT.

This clonotype has ten or more counts. The V call is TRBV6-1, the J call TRBJ2-7, with TRBD1 identical over 9 bases. The V gene's germline CDR1 is MNHNS and CDR2 SASEGT. V lost 1 base to trimming and J lost 4 bases; unmatched junction nucleotides: 8. The CDR3 contains 16 residues. CDR3 region: CASSEGSGTGLYEQYV. In nucleotides, the CDR3 is TGTGCCAGCAGTGAAGGATCCGGGACAGGGTTGTACGAGCAGTACGTC.

This clonotype appeared many times. This clone may be a read error of a much larger clone one base away. This chain uses TRBV25-1 with TRBJ2-1, with D unresolved. Germline CDR1 is MGHDK and CDR2 is SYGVNS. V gave up 7 bases and J gave up 0 bases, with 10 bases separating them. This CDR3 has 14 amino acids. The CDR3 region is CASNLRTSYNEQFF. The CDR3, as DNA: TGTGCCAGCAATTTGAGGACCTCCTACAATGAGCAGTTCTTC.

This chain connects TRBV14 to TRBJ2-7; no clear D gene. The V gene's germline CDR1 is SGHDN and CDR2 FVKESK. This CDR3 contains 13 residues. Trimming pared 4 bases from V and 3 bases from J, leaving 10 bases between. The CDR3 DNA follows: TGTGCCAGCAGCCGGGGAAGGTTCTACGAGCAGTACGTC. It yields the protein CASSRGRFYEQYV.

The rearrangement links TRBV2 to TRBJ2-7; maybe TRBD1 (6 bases). The CDR3 is made up of 13 amino acids. The germline V gene has CDR1 SNHLY and CDR2 FYNNEI. V lost 3 bases, J lost 3 bases, and 9 bases lay in between. Here the CDR3 DNA reads TGTGCCAGCAGTGAGCTAGGGGGCTACGAGCAGTACTTC. Its protein is CASSELGGYEQYF.

Many counts were recorded for this clonotype. The rearrangement uses TRBV4-2 and TRBJ2-2, with 7 bases identical to TRBD1. With 7 bases clipped from V and 1 base from J, the junction kept 6 bases outside the gene matches. Germline loops: CDR1 LGHNA, CDR2 YNFKEQ. This CDR3 is built from 15 residues. CDR3 protein: CASKGTAQNTGELFF. DNA for the CDR3: TGTGCCAGCAAGGGGACAGCGCAGAACACCGGGGAGCTGTTTTTT.

The chain combines TRBV19 with TRBJ2-5; 7 nucleotides line up with TRBD2. V gave up 7 bases and J gave up 0 bases; unmatched junction bases: 5. CDR1 is LNHDA, CDR2 SQIVND, per germline (reference sequence). This CDR3 spans 14 amino acids. The chain's CDR3 is CASTTGGNQETQYF. In DNA, the CDR3 is TGTGCCAGTACCACGGGGGGAAACCAAGAGACCCAGTACTTC.

The chain recombines TRBV10-3 with TRBJ2-7; D gene uncertain. With 3 bases removed from V and 7 bases from J, the gap between germline ends came to 10 bases. Germline V CDR1 and CDR2: ENHRY, SYGVKD. CDR3 size: 12 residues. The CDR3: CAISELHTEQYF. In DNA, the CDR3 is TGTGCCATCAGTGAACTTCACACTGAGCAGTACTTC.

The table lists this clonotype with many counts. This chain connects TRBV9 to TRBJ2-1, with 7 bases lining up with TRBD2. The length of the CDR3 is 13 residues. The J segment lost 10 bases and the V segment lost 2 bases, leaving 6 bases of the junction unmatched. Per the germline V gene, CDR1 is SGDLS and CDR2 is YYNGEE. CDR3 loop: CASSVTSAMEQFF. DNA of the CDR3: TGTGCCAGCAGCGTTACTAGCGCCATGGAGCAGTTCTTC.

This clonotype has a count of ten or more. The gene calls are TRBV11-2 and TRBJ2-5; TRBD2 aligns across 14 bases. The CDR3 has 16 residues. V lost 5 bases, J lost 1 base, and 3 bases stayed unmatched. The germline V gene has CDR1 SGHAT and CDR2 FQNNGV. This CDR3 is CASSPGTSGSQETQYF. The DNA for the CDR3 is TGTGCCAGCAGCCCGGGGACTAGCGGGAGCCAAGAGACCCAGTACTTC.

The chain combines TRBV14 with TRBJ2-5, with D possibly being TRBD1 (5 bases). Looked up from germline, CDR1 is SGHDN and CDR2 is FVKESK. The CDR3 totals 14 residues. The V and J ends lost 1 base and 5 bases respectively, with 11 bases between them. CDR3 loop: CASSQVAGWETQYF. CDR3 bases: TGTGCCAGCAGCCAAGTTGCAGGGTGGGAGACCCAGTACTTC. The full variable domain, with the rest looked up from reference TRBV14 and TRBJ2-5, is EAGVTQFPSHSVIEKGQTVTLRCDPISGHDNLYWYRRVMGKEIKFLLHFVKESKQDESGMPNNRFLAERTGGTYSTLKVQPAELEDSGVYFCASSQVAGWETQYFGPGTRLLVL.

V usage is TRBV20-1 and J usage is TRBJ1-2, with D possibly matching TRBD1 (6 bases). V lost 5 bases and J 3 bases, leaving 13 bases between the germline ends. CDR1 is DFQATT, CDR2 SNEGSKA, per germline (reference sequence). This CDR3 is built from 13 residues. The CDR3 DNA reads as TGCAGTGCTCCCCACAGGGAGGACTATGGCTACACCTTC. Translating gives CSAPHREDYGYTF.

This clonotype was observed at least ten times. The J gene is TRBJ2-7, the V gene TRBV28, with D perhaps matching TRBD1 (6 bases). The CDR3 is made up of 14 amino acids. Trimming pared 4 bases from V and 2 bases from J, leaving 12 bases between. Germline V gene sequence: CDR1 MDHEN, CDR2 SYDVKM. The CDR3 loop is CASSSWGQTYEQYF. In DNA form, the CDR3 reads TGTGCCAGCAGTTCCTGGGGGCAGACCTACGAGCAGTACTTC.

This clonotype was detected many times. V is TRBV6-1 and J is TRBJ2-2; weak D call: TRBD1 (6 bases). Between the trimmed V and J ends, which lost 6 bases and 1 base, there was a span of 15 bases. Looked up from germline, CDR1 is MNHNS and CDR2 is SASEGT. This CDR3 is 16 amino acids long. CDR3 DNA: TGTGCCAGCAGCCCTATGACAGGTCTGAACACCGGGGAGCTGTTTTTT. Protein product: CASSPMTGLNTGELFF.

This clonotype is deemed medium-sized. This chain uses TRBV2 with TRBJ2-7, with a possible D match to TRBD1 (5 bases). Per germline, CDR1 SNHLY and CDR2 FYNNEI. The CDR3 loop spans 11 amino acids. CDR3 coding DNA: TGTGCTACTATCAGGGCCGACGAGCAGTACTTC. The encoded protein is CATIRADEQYF.

This chain's CDR3 is CASKTGGGTGELFF. The DNA for the CDR3 is TGTGCCAGTAAAACAGGGGGCGGAACCGGGGAGCTGTTTTTT. The chain links TRBV19 to TRBJ2-2; 9 bases align to TRBD1. The CDR3 loop spans 14 amino acids. The trim removed 7 bases at V and 5 bases at J, leaving 5 bases unmatched. CDR1 and CDR2 (germline): LNHDA, SQIVND (reference sequence).

This clonotype occurred many times. This sequence joins TRBV9 and TRBJ1-4; 10 positions match TRBD1. Germline lookup yields CDR1 SGDLS and CDR2 YYNGEE. Losses at the gene ends were 4 bases for V and 7 bases for J; bases not matched to a gene: 10. CDR3 size: 16 residues. The CDR3 reads CASSSLGGQGVEKLFF. As DNA, the CDR3 is TGTGCCAGCAGCTCGTTGGGTGGACAGGGGGTTGAAAAACTGTTTTTT. Looking up the rest from reference TRBV9 and TRBJ1-4 gives the full variable domain: DSGVTQTPKHLITATGQRVTLRCSPRSGDLSVYWYQQSLDQGLQFLIQYYNGEERAKGNILERFSAQQFPDLHSELNLSSLELGDSALYFCASSSLGGQGVEKLFFGSGTQLSVL.

This clonotype has ten or more counts. The chain uses TRBV6-1 and TRBJ1-5; D call uncertain. This CDR3 has 15 residues. Germline V gene sequence: CDR1 MNHNS, CDR2 SASEGT. The V end lost 2 bases, the J end lost 6 bases, and 14 bases lay between the germline ends. DNA for the CDR3: TGTGCCAGCAGTGAACTTTTTGGAGGTAGTCAGCCCCAGCATTTT. Its translation is CASSELFGGSQPQHF.

This clonotype was observed a few times. The chain uses TRBV2 and TRBJ1-5, with TRBD1 identical over 7 bases. The CDR3 spans 15 residues. Germline V gene data show CDR1 as SNHLY and CDR2 as FYNNEI. V dropped 6 bases and J dropped 5; count of bases not matched to a gene: 10. This CDR3 is CASSTGESPYQPQHF. CDR3 nucleotides: TGTGCCAGCAGCACAGGGGAATCACCCTATCAGCCCCAGCATTTT.